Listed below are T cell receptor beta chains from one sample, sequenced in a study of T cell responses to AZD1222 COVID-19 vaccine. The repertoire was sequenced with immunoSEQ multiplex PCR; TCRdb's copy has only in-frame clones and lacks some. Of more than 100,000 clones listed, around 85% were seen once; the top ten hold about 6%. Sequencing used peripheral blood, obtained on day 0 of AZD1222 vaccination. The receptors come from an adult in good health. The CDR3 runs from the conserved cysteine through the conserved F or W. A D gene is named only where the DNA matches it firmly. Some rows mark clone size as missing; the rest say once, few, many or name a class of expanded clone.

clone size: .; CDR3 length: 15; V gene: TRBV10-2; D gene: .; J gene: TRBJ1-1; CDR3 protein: CASGHGRGMNTEAFF; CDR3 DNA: TGCGCCTCGGGCCACGGGAGGGGTATGAACACTGAAGCTTTCTTT
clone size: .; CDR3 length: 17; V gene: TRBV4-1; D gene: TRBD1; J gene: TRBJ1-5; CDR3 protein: CASSQVGGRGLNQPQHF; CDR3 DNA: TGCGCCAGCAGCCAAGTCGGGGGCAGGGGGCTAAATCAGCCCCAGCATTTT
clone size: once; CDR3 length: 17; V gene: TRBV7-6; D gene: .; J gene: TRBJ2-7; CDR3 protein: CASSEEGEPNRWYEQYF; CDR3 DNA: TGTGCCAGCAGCGAGGAGGGTGAACCCAACCGGTGGTACGAGCAGTACTTC
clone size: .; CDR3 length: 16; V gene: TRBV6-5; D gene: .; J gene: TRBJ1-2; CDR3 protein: CASSYRQTGSHYGYTF; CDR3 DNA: TGTGCCAGCAGTTACCGCCAGACAGGATCCCATTATGGCTACACCTTC
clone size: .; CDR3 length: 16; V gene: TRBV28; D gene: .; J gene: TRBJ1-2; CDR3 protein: CASINSGRQAIPGYTF; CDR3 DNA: TGTGCCAGCATTAACAGCGGGCGACAGGCCATCCCTGGCTACACCTTC
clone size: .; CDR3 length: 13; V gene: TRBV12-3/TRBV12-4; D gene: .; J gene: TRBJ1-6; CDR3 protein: CASRPAYNSPLHF; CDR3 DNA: TGTGCCAGCCGACCAGCTTATAATTCACCCCTCCACTTT
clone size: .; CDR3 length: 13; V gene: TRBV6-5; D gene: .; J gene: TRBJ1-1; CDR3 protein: CASMTDLNTEAFF; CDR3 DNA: TGTGCCAGCATGACAGACCTTAACACTGAAGCTTTCTTT
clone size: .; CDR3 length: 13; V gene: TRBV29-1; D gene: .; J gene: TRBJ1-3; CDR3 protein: CSVSGLGRNTIYF; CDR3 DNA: TGCAGCGTTTCGGGACTAGGGAGAAACACCATATATTTT
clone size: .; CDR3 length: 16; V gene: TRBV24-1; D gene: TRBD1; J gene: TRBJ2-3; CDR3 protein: CATSDRTGDTGDTQYF; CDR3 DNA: TGTGCCACCAGTGATAGGACAGGGGACACAGGGGATACGCAGTATTTT
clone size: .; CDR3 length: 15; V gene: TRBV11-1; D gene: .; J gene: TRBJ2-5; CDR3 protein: CASSLGLVEVGTQYF; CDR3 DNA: TGTGCCAGCAGCTTAGGGCTAGTTGAGGTGGGGACCCAGTACTTC
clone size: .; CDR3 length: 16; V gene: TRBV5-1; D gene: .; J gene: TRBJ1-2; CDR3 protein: CASSLEAGSLNYGYTF; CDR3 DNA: TGCGCCAGCAGCTTGGAAGCGGGGAGCCTCAACTATGGCTACACCTTC
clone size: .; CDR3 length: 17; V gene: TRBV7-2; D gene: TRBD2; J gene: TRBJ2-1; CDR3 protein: CASSPGRATSSYNEQFF; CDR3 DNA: TGTGCCAGCAGCCCGGGGAGGGCGACCAGCTCCTACAATGAGCAGTTCTTC
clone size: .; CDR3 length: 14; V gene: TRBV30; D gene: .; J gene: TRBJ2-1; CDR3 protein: CAWELGGGYNEQFF; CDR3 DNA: TGTGCCTGGGAACTGGGGGGTGGCTACAATGAGCAGTTCTTC
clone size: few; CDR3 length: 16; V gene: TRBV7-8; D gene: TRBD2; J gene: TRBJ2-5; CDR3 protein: CASSLGRAGAGGTQYF; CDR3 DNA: TGTGCCAGCAGCCTGGGGCGAGCGGGGGCCGGTGGGACCCAGTACTTC
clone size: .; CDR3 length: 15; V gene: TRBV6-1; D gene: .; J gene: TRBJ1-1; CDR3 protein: CASSEFLKVNTEAFF; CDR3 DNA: TGTGCCAGCAGTGAATTTCTGAAGGTGAACACTGAAGCTTTCTTT
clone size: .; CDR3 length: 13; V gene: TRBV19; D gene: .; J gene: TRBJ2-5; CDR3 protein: CASSGTERETQYF; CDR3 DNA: TGTGCCAGTAGTGGTACAGAACGGGAGACCCAGTACTTC
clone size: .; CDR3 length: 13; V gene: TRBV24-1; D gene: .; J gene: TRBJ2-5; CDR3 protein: CATSAGGVETQYF; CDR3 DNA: TGTGCCACCAGTGCCGGGGGTGTGGAGACCCAGTACTTC
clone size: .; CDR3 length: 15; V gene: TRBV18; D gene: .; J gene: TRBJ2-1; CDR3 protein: CASSPGDTGRDEQFF; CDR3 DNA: TGTGCCAGCTCACCTGGGGACACCGGCCGGGATGAGCAGTTCTTC
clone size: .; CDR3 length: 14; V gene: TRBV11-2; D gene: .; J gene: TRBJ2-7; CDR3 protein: CASSLGGFIYEQYF; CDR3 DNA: TGTGCCAGCAGCTTAGGCGGGTTTATCTACGAGCAGTACTTC
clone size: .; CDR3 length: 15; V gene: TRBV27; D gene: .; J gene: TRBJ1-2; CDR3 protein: CASRRGGDGDYGYTF; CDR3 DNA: TGTGCCAGTAGGAGAGGGGGAGATGGGGACTATGGCTACACCTTC
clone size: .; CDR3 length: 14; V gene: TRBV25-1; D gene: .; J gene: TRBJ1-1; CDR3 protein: CASRETGLNTEAFF; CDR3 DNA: TGTGCCAGCAGGGAGACAGGCTTGAACACTGAAGCTTTCTTT
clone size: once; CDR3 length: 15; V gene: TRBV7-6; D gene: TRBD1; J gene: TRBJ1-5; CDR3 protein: CASSLSGQPNQPQHF; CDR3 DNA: TGTGCCAGCAGCTTATCGGGACAGCCAAATCAGCCCCAGCATTTT
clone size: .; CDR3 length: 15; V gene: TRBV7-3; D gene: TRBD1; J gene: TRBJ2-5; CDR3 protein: CASSPGRDRQETQYF; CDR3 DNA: TGTGCCAGCAGCCCGGGCCGGGACAGACAAGAGACCCAGTACTTC
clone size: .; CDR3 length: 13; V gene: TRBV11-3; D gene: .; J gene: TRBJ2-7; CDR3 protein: CASSLGKSYEQYF; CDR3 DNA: TGTGCCAGCAGCTTGGGGAAATCCTACGAGCAGTACTTC
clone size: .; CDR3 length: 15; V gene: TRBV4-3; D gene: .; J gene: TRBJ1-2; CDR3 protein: CASRSGVEGTYGYTF; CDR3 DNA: TGCGCCAGCAGATCCGGGGTTGAGGGGACTTATGGCTACACCTTC
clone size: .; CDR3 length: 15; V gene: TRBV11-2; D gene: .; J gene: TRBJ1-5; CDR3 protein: CASSRGPLPGQPQHF; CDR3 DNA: TGTGCCAGCAGTCGGGGCCCCCTACCGGGTCAGCCCCAGCATTTT
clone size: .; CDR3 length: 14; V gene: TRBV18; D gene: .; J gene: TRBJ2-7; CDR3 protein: CASSRTSSSYEQYF; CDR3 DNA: TGTGCCAGCTCACGGACGTCAAGCTCCTACGAGCAGTACTTC
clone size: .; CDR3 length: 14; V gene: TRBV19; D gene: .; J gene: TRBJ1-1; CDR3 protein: CASSMEGLNTEAFF; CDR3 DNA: TGTGCCAGTAGTATGGAGGGTTTAAACACTGAAGCTTTCTTT